This T cell receptor beta chain is drawn from a study of cytomegalovirus exposure and HLA in healthy donors. Study-level background: The Caucasian-associated ancestry cluster contained around four fifths of the roughly 390 genotyped donors.

The study ran its PCR with 60 Vbeta and 13 Jbeta primers. Libraries were prepared by immunoSEQ multiplex PCR; TCRdb keeps only in-frame clonotypes and omits some of them. Of 150,000 to 200,000 clones in the sample, approximately 80% are singletons; the top ten hold around 1.6%. This CDR3 comprises 17 residues. The V and J ends lost 1 base and 2 bases respectively, with 16 bases between them. Per the germline V gene, CDR1 is MGHRA and CDR2 is YSYEKL. Sample: PBMCs. This receptor was taken from a woman in her late teens or twenties in good health and CMV-seronegative. V is TRBV4-1 and J is TRBJ2-3; D perhaps matches TRBD1 (5 bases). CDR3: CASSQGQQVRDTDTQYF. The CDR3 nucleotides are TGCGCCAGCAGCCAAGGTCAGCAGGTCAGGGACACAGATACGCAGTATTTT.